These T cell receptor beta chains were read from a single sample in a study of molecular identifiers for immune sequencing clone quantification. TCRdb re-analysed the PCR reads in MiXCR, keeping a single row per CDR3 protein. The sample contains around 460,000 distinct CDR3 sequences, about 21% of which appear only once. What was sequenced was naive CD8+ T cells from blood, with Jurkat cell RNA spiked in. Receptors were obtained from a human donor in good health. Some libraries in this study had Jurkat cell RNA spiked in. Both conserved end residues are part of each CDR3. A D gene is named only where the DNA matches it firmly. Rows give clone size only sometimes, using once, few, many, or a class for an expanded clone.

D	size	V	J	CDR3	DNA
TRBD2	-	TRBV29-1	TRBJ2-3	CSVELAGENTDTQYF	TGCAGCGTTGAACTAGCGGGAGAGAACACAGATACGCAGTATTTT
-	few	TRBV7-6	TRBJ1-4	CASSFSGPNEKLFF	TGTGCCAGCAGCTTTTCGGGGCCGAATGAAAAACTGTTTTTT
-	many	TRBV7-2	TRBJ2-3	CASSLVAYSTDTQYF	TGTGCCAGCAGCTTAGTGGCTTATAGCACAGATACGCAGTATTTT
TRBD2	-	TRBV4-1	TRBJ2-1	CASSQDGGLAACNEQFF	TGCGCCAGCAGCCAAGATGGTGGACTAGCGGCATGCAATGAGCAGTTCTTC
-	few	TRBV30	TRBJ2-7	CAWSVLAGLSYEQYF	TGTGCCTGGAGTGTATTAGCAGGGCTCTCCTACGAGCAGTACTTC
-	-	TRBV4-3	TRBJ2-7	CASSQGSGPLSEQYF	TGCGCCAGCAGCCAAGGGTCCGGCCCTCTCTCCGAGCAGTACTTC
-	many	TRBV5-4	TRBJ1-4	CASSLRGTNEKLFF	TGTGCCAGCAGCTTGCGGGGCACTAATGAAAAACTGTTTTTT
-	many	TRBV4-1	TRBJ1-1	CASSQGPGGEAFF	TGCGCCAGCAGCCAAGGACCTGGGGGTGAGGCTTTCTTT
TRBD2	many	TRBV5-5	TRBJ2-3	CASSFQTSGRALGTDTQYF	TGTGCCAGCAGCTTTCAAACTAGCGGGAGGGCTCTTGGAACAGATACGCAGTATTTT
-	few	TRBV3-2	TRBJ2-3	CASSLPCGNVSTDTQYF	TGTGCCAGCAGCCTACCCTGCGGAAACGTTTCGACAGATACGCAGTATTTT
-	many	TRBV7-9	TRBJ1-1	CASSLEIGRVTEAFF	TGTGCCAGCAGCTTAGAGATAGGGAGGGTAACGGAAGCTTTCTTT
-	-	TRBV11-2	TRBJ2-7	CASSFGAPVGEQYF	TGTGCCAGCAGCTTCGGGGCCCCCGTTGGCGAGCAGTACTTC
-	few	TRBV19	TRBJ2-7	CASSIGGGPSYEQYF	TGTGCCAGTAGTATTGGAGGGGGGCCCTCCTACGAGCAGTACTTC
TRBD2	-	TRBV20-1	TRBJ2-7	CSAPGREAGSFYEQYF	TGCAGTGCTCCAGGGCGTGAAGCGGGAAGCTTCTACGAGCAGTACTTC
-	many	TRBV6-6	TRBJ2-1	CASSTPDTQPGNEQFF	TGTGCCAGCAGCACGCCGGACACCCAACCGGGCAATGAGCAGTTCTTC
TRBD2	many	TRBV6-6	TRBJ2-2	CASSPTSGRFAGELFF	TGTGCCAGCAGTCCGACTAGCGGGAGGTTTGCCGGGGAGCTGTTTTTT
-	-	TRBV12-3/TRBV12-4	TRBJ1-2	CASSFLGAPGYTF	TGTGCCAGCAGTTTTCTGGGGGCGCCCGGCTACACCTTC
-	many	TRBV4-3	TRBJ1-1	CASSQDRYAMNTEAFF	TGCGCCAGCAGCCAAGATCGGTACGCAATGAACACTGAAGCTTTCTTT
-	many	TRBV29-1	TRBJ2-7	CSALRSSSYEQYF	TGCAGCGCCCTCCGTTCTAGCTCCTACGAGCAGTACTTC
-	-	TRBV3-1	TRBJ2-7	CASSQATGRFYYEQYF	TGTGCCAGCAGCCAAGCTACAGGGCGGTTTTACTACGAGCAGTACTTC
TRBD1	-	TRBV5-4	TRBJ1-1	CASTRTGLRKDTEAFF	TGTGCCAGCACCAGGACAGGGTTACGTAAGGACACTGAAGCTTTCTTT
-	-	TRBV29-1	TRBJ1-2	CSVERQDPTRTF	TGCAGCGTTGAAAGACAGGACCCCACACGGACCTTC
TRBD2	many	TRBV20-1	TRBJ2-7	CSARGGTSGIREQYF	TGCAGTGCTAGGGGGGGGACTAGCGGGATCCGAGAGCAGTACTTC